Listed below are T cell receptor beta chains from one sample, sequenced in a study of shared clonotypes between healthy human individuals. The method was immunoSEQ multiplex PCR; TCRdb's version includes in-frame clones alone and lacks a portion of them. The sample consists of around 2,000,000 clones, just over 90% of them appearing once. Sequenced sample: naive CD8+ T cells from PBMCs. The receptors stem from a man between 18 and 35 years old in good health. Some clones in this sample may be carry-over from other donors' samples. Both conserved end residues are part of each CDR3. The D gene is left open where the match is weak. Some rows mark clone size as missing; the rest say once, few, many or name a class of expanded clone.

clone_size cdr3_length j_call v_call d_call cdr3_aa cdr3_nt
NA 14 TRBJ2-5 TRBV27 NA CASSLGLQQETQYF TGTGCCAGCAGTTTAGGACTACAACAAGAGACCCAGTACTTC
NA 12 TRBJ2-7 TRBV11-2 NA CASSLGGNEQYF TGTGCCAGCAGCTTAGGAGGGAACGAGCAGTACTTC
NA 15 TRBJ1-2 TRBV27 NA CASSLSSGANYGYTF TGTGCCAGCAGTTTATCATCAGGGGCGAACTATGGCTACACCTTC
NA 15 TRBJ2-1 TRBV7-6 NA CASTLAGQSYNEQFF TGTGCCAGCACGCTGGCGGGACAATCCTACAATGAGCAGTTCTTC
NA 15 TRBJ1-5 TRBV28 NA CASRTGPHRNQPQHF TGTGCCAGCAGAACCGGGCCACACCGGAATCAGCCCCAGCATTTT
NA 13 TRBJ2-7 TRBV13 NA CASSLSDYYEQYF TGTGCCAGCAGCTTAAGCGACTACTACGAGCAGTACTTC
NA 16 TRBJ2-7 TRBV27 TRBD2 CASSFLMAGGPIAQYF TGTGCCAGCAGTTTCCTCATGGCGGGAGGGCCGATAGCGCAGTACTTC
NA 13 TRBJ1-2 TRBV29-1 NA CSVLLPNPYGYTF TGCAGCGTTCTTCTACCGAACCCCTATGGCTACACCTTC
NA 16 TRBJ2-1 TRBV4-2 NA CASSQELVAANNEQFF TGTGCCAGCAGCCAAGAGTTGGTAGCGGCGAACAATGAGCAGTTCTTC
NA 14 TRBJ1-5 TRBV27 TRBD1 CASSIMTGHQPQHF TGTGCCAGCAGTATAATGACAGGGCATCAGCCCCAGCATTTT
NA 19 TRBJ2-3 TRBV2 TRBD2 CASSADPSGRASRGDTQYF TGTGCCAGCAGTGCTGACCCTAGCGGGAGGGCCAGTAGGGGAGATACGCAGTATTTT
once 16 TRBJ2-7 TRBV28 NA CASSGTQRRKYYEQYF TGTGCCAGCAGTGGGACCCAACGACGGAAATACTACGAGCAGTACTTC
NA 13 TRBJ1-1 TRBV15 NA CATSREESTEAFF TGTGCCACCAGCAGAGAGGAAAGCACTGAAGCTTTCTTT
NA 13 TRBJ2-5 TRBV4-3 NA CASSPDRQETQYF TGCGCCAGCAGCCCCGACAGACAAGAGACCCAGTACTTC
once 12 TRBJ1-1 TRBV25-1 NA CASSEGGREAFF TGTGCCAGCAGTGAAGGGGGGAGGGAAGCTTTCTTT
NA 21 TRBJ2-3 TRBV6-1 TRBD2 CASSEAPRFSGRSRGGIGQYF TGTGCCAGCAGTGAAGCCCCTCGTTTTAGCGGGAGGTCTCGGGGGGGGATAGGGCAGTATTTT
NA 13 TRBJ2-7 TRBV11-2 NA CASSFSGGYEQYF TGTGCCAGCAGCTTCTCAGGGGGGTACGAGCAGTACTTC
NA 15 TRBJ2-3 TRBV2 TRBD2 CASRSLAGTRFTQYF TGTGCCAGCAGGTCCCTCGCCGGGACTAGGTTCACGCAGTATTTT
NA 12 TRBJ1-2 TRBV28 NA CASSPFSHGYTF TGTGCCAGCAGCCCCTTCTCTCATGGCTACACCTTC
few 17 TRBJ2-1 TRBV7-9 TRBD1 CASSPSDRGKAYNEQFF TGTGCCAGCAGCCCATCCGACAGGGGGAAGGCCTACAATGAGCAGTTCTTC
NA 14 TRBJ1-2 TRBV5-1 NA CASSLRGPDYGYTF TGCGCCAGCAGCTTGAGGGGCCCTGACTATGGCTACACCTTC
NA 11 TRBJ2-3 TRBV5-5 NA CASSFVDTQYF TGTGCCAGCAGCTTCGTAGATACGCAGTATTTT
NA 15 TRBJ1-1 TRBV9 NA CASSVTRGGGTEAFF TGTGCCAGCAGCGTTACGCGTGGGGGAGGCACTGAAGCTTTCTTT
NA 19 TRBJ2-5 TRBV11-2 NA CASSLWGMWGEALQETQYF TGTGCCAGCAGCTTATGGGGAATGTGGGGGGAGGCCCTCCAAGAGACCCAGTACTTC
NA 18 TRBJ1-5 TRBV11-3 NA CASSLVSAGPYSNQPQHF TGTGCCAGCAGCTTAGTTTCGGCAGGCCCATATAGCAATCAGCCCCAGCATTTT
NA 16 TRBJ2-7 TRBV19 TRBD2 CASSPHRTSGDYEQYF TGTGCCAGTAGTCCCCACCGGACTAGCGGAGACTACGAGCAGTACTTC
NA 13 TRBJ1-1 TRBV5-6 NA CASSLGANTEAFF TGTGCCAGCAGCTTGGGGGCTAACACTGAAGCTTTCTTT
NA 15 TRBJ1-4 TRBV5-6 NA CASSLQGRPNEKLFF TGTGCCAGCAGCTTGCAGGGGCGGCCTAATGAAAAACTGTTTTTT
NA 15 TRBJ2-2 TRBV9 NA CASSAGVGNTGELFF TGTGCCAGCAGCGCCGGGGTCGGGAACACCGGGGAGCTGTTTTTT
NA 13 TRBJ2-1 TRBV19 TRBD2 CASSLAAYNEQFF TGTGCCAGTAGCCTAGCGGCGTACAATGAGCAGTTCTTC
NA 13 TRBJ2-5 TRBV7-9 NA CASSRQSKETQYF TGTGCCAGCAGCCGACAATCTAAAGAGACCCAGTACTTC
NA 16 TRBJ2-3 TRBV30 TRBD2 CAWSTGLAVFTDTQYF TGTGCCTGGAGTACGGGACTAGCGGTTTTCACAGATACGCAGTATTTT
NA 14 TRBJ2-7 TRBV9 TRBD1 CASSPRDRSVEQYF TGTGCCAGCAGCCCGCGGGACAGGTCGGTGGAGCAGTACTTC
once 15 TRBJ2-7 TRBV5-1 TRBD1 CASTSGQGIFYEQYF TGCGCCAGCACTTCCGGACAGGGGATCTTCTACGAGCAGTACTTC
many 15 TRBJ1-2 TRBV19 TRBD1 CASSPRDRDFYGYTF TGTGCCAGTAGTCCCCGGGACAGGGACTTCTATGGCTACACCTTC
NA 12 TRBJ2-7 TRBV6-1 NA CASCPSWDEQYF TGTGCCAGCTGCCCGTCCTGGGACGAGCAGTACTTC